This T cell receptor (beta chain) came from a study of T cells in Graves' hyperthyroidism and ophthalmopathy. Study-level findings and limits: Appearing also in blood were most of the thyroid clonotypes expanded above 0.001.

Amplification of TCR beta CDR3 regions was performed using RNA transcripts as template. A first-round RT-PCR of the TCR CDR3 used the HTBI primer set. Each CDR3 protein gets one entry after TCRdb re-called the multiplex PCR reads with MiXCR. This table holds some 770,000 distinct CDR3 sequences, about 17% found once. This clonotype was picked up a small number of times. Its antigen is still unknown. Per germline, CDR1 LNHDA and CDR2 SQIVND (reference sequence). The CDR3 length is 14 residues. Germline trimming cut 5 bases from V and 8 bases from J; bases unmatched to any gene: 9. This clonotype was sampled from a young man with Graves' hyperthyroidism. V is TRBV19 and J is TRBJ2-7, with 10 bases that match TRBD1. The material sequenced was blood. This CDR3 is CASSAPGQGFKQYF. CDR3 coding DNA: TGTGCCAGTAGTGCGCCGGGACAGGGGTTTAAGCAGTACTTC.